This T cell receptor beta chain came from a study of Graves' ophthalmopathy and Graves' hyperthyroidism. General study findings and limits: Detected in blood as well were most expanded thyroid clonotypes with frequency above 0.001.

This clonotype was found many times. Its specificity is unknown. Certain patients were not enrolled. These were patients with other autoimmune diseases, uncontrolled infections, pregnancy or lactation. Trimming removed 4 bases at V and 2 bases at J, with 11 bases between. Germline V gives CDR1 SQVTM, CDR2 ANQGSEA. The CDR3 extends over 13 amino acids. Using RNA transcripts, the TCR beta CDR3 regions were amplified. HTBI-primed RT-PCR formed the first round, and a multiplex PCR formed the second. TCRdb itself ran the multiplex PCR reads through MiXCR, one entry per CDR3 protein. The sample includes about 220,000 distinct CDR3 sequences, 20% to 25% of them seen just once.

The TCR was taken from a woman aged 50 to 60 with Graves' ophthalmopathy. The specimen sequenced was peripheral blood. This chain links TRBV29-1 with TRBJ2-5; D is ambiguous. Written as DNA, the CDR3 is TGCAGCGTTGGGCGGCGACTTCAAGAGACCCAGTACTTC. Encoded protein: CSVGRRLQETQYF. Combining the CDR3 with reference TRBV29-1 and TRBJ2-5 gives the whole variable domain SAVISQKPSRDICQRGTSLTIQCQVDSQVTMMFWYRQQPGQSLTLIATANQGSEATYESGFVIDKFPISRPNLTFSTLTVSNMSPEDSSIYLCSVGRRLQETQYFGPGTRLLVL.